Presented here are 3 T cell receptor beta chains from one specimen sequenced in a study of tumour-infiltrating T cells in Burkitt lymphoma. TCRdb's copy holds only in-frame clones and misses some; the assay was immunoSEQ multiplex PCR. The table has approximately 1,700 clones, 68% seen once. The sample taken for sequencing was tumor tissue. Receptors originate from a human donor with diffuse large B-cell lymphoma.

This chain links TRBV5-1 with TRBJ2-3; TRBD2 is a possible D gene (6 bases). This CDR3 spans 16 amino acids. V was clipped by 2 bases and J by 0 bases, with 13 bases between them. Germline CDR1 reads SGHRS; CDR2 reads YFSETQ. The DNA for the CDR3 is TGCGCCAGCAGCTTAGGGCAGCGGGTTAGCACAGATACGCAGTATTTT. Protein sequence: CASSLGQRVSTDTQYF.

Only one count was recorded for this clone. The chain joins TRBV28 to TRBJ1-2, with 7 bases fitting TRBD1. V trimming: 6 bases; J trimming: 9 bases; junction bases outside the gene matches: 13. The CDR3 is 14 amino acids. Germline CDR1 and CDR2: MDHEN and SYDVKM. As DNA, the CDR3 is TGTGCCAGCAGCCCGGGACAGCCTTATGTTCGCTACACCTTC. It encodes CASSPGQPYVRYTF.

V usage is TRBV5-4 and J usage is TRBJ1-3; D possibly corresponds to TRBD1 (5 bases). CDR3 length equals 14 residues. CDR1 and CDR2 from the germline V gene are SGHNT and YYREEE (reference sequence). Trimming removed 5 bases at V and 8 bases at J, with 17 bases between. The CDR3 sequence: CASRNLDRRHTIYF. CDR3 DNA: TGTGCCAGCAGAAATTTAGACAGAAGGCACACCATATATTTT.